This T cell receptor (beta chain) came from a study of blood T cell repertoires in COVID-19. At the level of the study: Sites across the United States, Italy and Spain contributed samples from acute and convalescent COVID-19. The analysed material was cDNA or gDNA that came from T cells, B-cell-depleted T cells, or PBMCs.

In the authors' methods: Using reference gene primer amplification, nucleated cell counts were estimated. Some clones are missing from TCRdb's copy, which holds only in-frame ones; the method was immunoSEQ multiplex PCR. The V and J calls and clone size were taken over from that table, and D and trimming were inferred from the DNA. The sample shows about 260,000 clones, 80% to 90% of them seen only once. The CDR3 is made up of 18 amino acids. The V gene's germline CDR1 is SGHRS and CDR2 YFSETQ. Unmatched junction bases numbered 8, after V lost 0 bases and J lost 0 bases. The receptor was isolated from a woman aged 40 to 50 who had recovered from COVID-19. Sequences were obtained from peripheral blood. The chain combines TRBV5-1 with TRBJ2-5; the match to TRBD2 covers 10 bases. The CDR3 protein is CASSLEASGGLDQETQYF. The CDR3 DNA is TGCGCCAGCAGCTTGGAGGCTAGCGGGGGCCTCGACCAAGAGACCCAGTACTTC. The whole variable domain, remainder taken from reference TRBV5-1 and TRBJ2-5, is KAGVTQTPRYLIKTRGQQVTLSCSPISGHRSVSWYQQTPGQGLQFLFEYFSETQRNKGNFPGRFSGRQFSNSRSEMNVSTLELGDSALYLCASSLEASGGLDQETQYFGPGTRLLVL.